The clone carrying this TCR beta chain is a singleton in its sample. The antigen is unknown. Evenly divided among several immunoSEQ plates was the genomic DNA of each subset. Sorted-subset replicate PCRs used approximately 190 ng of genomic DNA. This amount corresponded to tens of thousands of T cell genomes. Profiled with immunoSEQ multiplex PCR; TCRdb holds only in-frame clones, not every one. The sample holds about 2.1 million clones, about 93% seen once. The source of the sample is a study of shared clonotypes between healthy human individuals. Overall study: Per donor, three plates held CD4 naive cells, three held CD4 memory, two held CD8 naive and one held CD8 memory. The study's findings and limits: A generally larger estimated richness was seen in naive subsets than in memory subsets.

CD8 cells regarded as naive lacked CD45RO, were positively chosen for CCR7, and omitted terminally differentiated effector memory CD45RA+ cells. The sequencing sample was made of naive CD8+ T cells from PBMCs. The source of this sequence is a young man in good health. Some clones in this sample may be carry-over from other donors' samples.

The CDR3 sequence is CASSLARQGPYEQYF. The CDR3 DNA is TGTGCCAGCAGCTTAGCCCGACAGGGACCCTACGAGCAGTACTTC. V and J are TRBV7-2 and TRBJ2-7; 7 bases fit TRBD1. This CDR3 has 15 residues. The germline CDR1 and CDR2 sequences are SGHTA and FQGNSA. V lost 0 bases to trimming and J lost 2 bases; unmatched junction nucleotides: 4.